This TCR beta chain was obtained from a study of Ad26.COV2.S vaccination and SARS-CoV-2 variants (dated by TCRdb to the early 2020s). As for the study more broadly: Vaccine-arm donors came from COV1001, a multicentre, randomized, double-blind, placebo-controlled phase I-IIa trial of Ad26.COV2.S in healthy adults. TCRbeta repertoire sequencing served as the tool for gauging how specific and how broad the SARS-CoV-2-reactive T cell receptors were following Ad26.COV2.S vaccination. Ad26.COV2.S was given intramuscularly at 5x10^10 or 1x10^11 viral particles, as a single shot or as two shots 56 days apart. A total of approximately 30 samples were included in the TCR-sequenced set, comprising some 20 Ad26.COV2.S vaccine recipients, 5 placebo recipients and 8 SARS-CoV-2 convalescent individuals. Participants in the trial were split at random into five groups of five each, receiving low-dose or high-dose Ad26.COV2.S once or twice, or else placebo on both occasions. Blinding of investigators to trial group allocation was maintained during experiments and outcome assessment.

Unmatched junction bases come to 7, with V trimmed by 6 bases and J by 3 bases. The germline V gene encodes CDR1 MDHEN and CDR2 SYDVKM. The CDR3 holds 15 amino acids from the cysteine to the phenylalanine. Solely the CDR3 DNA is kept, with 45 bases framed from the first base. Points the paper makes about the study in general: Ad26.COV2.S recipients had higher spike-specific TCR breadth than placebo recipients (P = 0.0014). Vaccine and placebo recipients had similar non-spike TCR breadth, a finding consistent with the vaccine containing only spike. It was noted by the authors that total T cell responses may have been underestimated by the TCR breadth and depth analyses. The study was not powered for comparison of responses between vaccine doses or regimens. Substantial breadth of spike-specific CD8+ and CD4+ T cell responses was reported after vaccination.

This clone was picked up one time. Its antigen remains undetermined. No clone much larger than this one lies a single base away; base qualities are absent. The immunoSEQ Assay was the method used to sequence TCRbeta CDR3 regions. After extraction, genomic DNA underwent amplification by bias-controlled multiplex PCR, followed by high-throughput sequencing. The authors' pipeline ran thus. Collapsing and filtering of sequences were performed to quantify the absolute abundance of each unique TCRbeta CDR3 region. T cell fraction was estimated by normalization of TCRbeta template counts to usable DNA, with usable DNA being measured through amplification of reference genes present in all nucleated cells. Repertoire TCRs were annotated as SARS-CoV-2-specific by exact matching of V gene, CDR3 amino acid sequence and J gene to a known reactive TCR set. The reference SARS-CoV-2 TCR set came from MIRA and was filtered for enrichment in COVID-19-positive ImmuneCODE repertoires, removing public or cross-reactive TCRs. Using the MIRA antigens, annotated TCRs were further analysed by specific ORF or by position within an ORF. Breadth was defined as the number of annotated unique rearrangements divided by the total number of unique productive rearrangements, and depth was defined as the summed frequency of the annotated unique rearrangements. TCR breadth was compared between groups using two-sided Wilcoxon rank-sum tests. The clones in this table, taken by TCRdb from immuneACCESS, are in-frame only. Not every clone is retained; where verified, under half of the shortfall comes from an unresolved V gene, and the cause of the rest is unknown. V and J calls and clone size follow that table, whereas D and trimming were derived from the DNA. Across this sample there are around 310,000 clones, with roughly 90% seen only once. 4.5% to 7% of the sample is held by the ten biggest clonotypes.

The sample's treatment or condition, from its label and the paper: 15 to 20 received Ad26.COV2.S at low or high dose, single or two shots; about 5 received placebo; per-sample allocation not given. For vaccine and placebo recipients, repertoires were sequenced using samples collected on day 63 after the first injection. In Cohort 1b, roughly 26 adults aged 18-55 years were enrolled at a single site in Boston, USA, between 29 July and 7 August 2020. Ad26.COV2.S was a replication-incompetent adenovirus type 26 vector that expressed a prefusion-stabilized SARS-CoV-2 spike protein derived from the original Wuhan strain.

The starting material was peripheral blood, obtained in a trial of Ad26.COV2.S vaccine versus placebo. The chain is assembled from TRBV28 and TRBJ1-5, with 8 bases aligning to TRBD1. The sequence came from a person aged 18-60 years who received the Ad26.COV2.S COVID-19 vaccine or a placebo. This receptor has the CDR3 CASSALDRDNQPQHF. The nucleotide sequence reads TGTGCCAGCAGCGCCCTGGACAGGGACAATCAGCCCCAGCATTTT.